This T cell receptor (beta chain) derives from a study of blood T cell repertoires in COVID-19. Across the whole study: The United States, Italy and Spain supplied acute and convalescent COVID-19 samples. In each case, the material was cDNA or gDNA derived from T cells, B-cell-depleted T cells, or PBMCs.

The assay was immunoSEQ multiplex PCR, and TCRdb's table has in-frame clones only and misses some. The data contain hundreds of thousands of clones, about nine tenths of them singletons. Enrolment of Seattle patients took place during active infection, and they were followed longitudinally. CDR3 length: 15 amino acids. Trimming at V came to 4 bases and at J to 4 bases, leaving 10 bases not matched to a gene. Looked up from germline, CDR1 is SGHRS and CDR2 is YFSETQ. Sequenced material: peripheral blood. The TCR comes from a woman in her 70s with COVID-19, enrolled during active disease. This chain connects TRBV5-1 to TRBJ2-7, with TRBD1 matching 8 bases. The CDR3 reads CASSIGQGRGYEQYF. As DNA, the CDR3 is TGCGCCAGCAGCATTGGACAGGGCCGAGGGTACGAGCAGTACTTC.